The 28 T cell receptor beta chains listed next were all sequenced from one sample in a study of cytomegalovirus exposure and HLA in healthy donors. PCR primers comprised 60 Vbeta and 13 Jbeta primers. This table comes from immunoSEQ multiplex PCR, and its TCRdb copy is limited to in-frame clones, with some not included. Recorded here are over 100,000 clones; the top ten clones represent 6.5% to 7%. The sample comprised PBMCs. Receptors were obtained from a man aged 35-49 years in good health and CMV-seropositive.

The V gene is TRBV7-3, the J gene TRBJ2-1, with 14 nucleotides matching TRBD2. The V segment lost 5 bases and the J segment 10 bases; nucleotides outside the gene matches: 10. Per germline, CDR1 SGHTA and CDR2 FQGTGA. This CDR3 has 16 residues. The CDR3 here is CASSTGTSGSGREQFF. The CDR3 bases are TGTGCCAGCAGCACCGGGACTAGCGGGAGTGGCAGGGAGCAGTTCTTC.

This chain links TRBV6-1 with TRBJ1-1, with a possible D match to TRBD1 (5 bases). CDR3 size: 13 residues. Trimming removed 4 bases at V and 3 bases at J, with 9 bases between. CDR1 MNHNS and CDR2 SASEGT come from the germline V gene. Here the CDR3 DNA reads TGTGCCAGCAGTGTGACAGTATACACTGAAGCTTTCTTT. It translates to CASSVTVYTEAFF.

The rearrangement uses TRBV4-2 and TRBJ2-7; D is perhaps TRBD2 (5 bases). Deletions cut 0 bases from V and 0 bases from J, with 12 bases between. CDR1 is LGHNA and CDR2 is YNFKEQ in the germline V gene. The CDR3 has 16 amino acids. The CDR3: CASSQESQRNSYEQYF. Written as DNA, the CDR3 is TGTGCCAGCAGCCAAGAATCCCAGCGGAACTCCTACGAGCAGTACTTC.

The V gene is TRBV27, the J gene TRBJ1-1, with 7 bases lining up with TRBD1. The CDR3 runs to 13 residues. Trimming took 5 bases from V and 2 from J; bases not matched to a gene: 2. Germline V CDR1 and CDR2: MNHEY, SMNVEV (reference sequence). The CDR3 DNA is TGTGCCAGCAGTCGACAGGGCAACACTGAAGCTTTCTTT. Protein: CASSRQGNTEAFF.

The chain recombines TRBV27 with TRBJ2-1; TRBD2 agrees at 11 bases. CDR1 and CDR2 (germline): MNHEY, SMNVEV (reference sequence). CDR3 size: 17 residues. J was trimmed by 0 bases and V by 2 bases; bases with no gene match: 3. Written as DNA, the CDR3 is TGTGCCAGCAGTTTAAGTAGCGGGAGGGTCTCCTACAATGAGCAGTTCTTC. It specifies CASSLSSGRVSYNEQFF.

The chain links TRBV6-1 to TRBJ1-2, with D tentatively TRBD1 (5 bases). The CDR3 length is 14 residues. CDR1 MNHNS and CDR2 SASEGT come from the germline V gene. V was clipped by 6 bases and J by 5 bases, with 16 bases between them. For the CDR3, the DNA is TGTGCCAGCAGCCAGAGAGGGGCGGGATATGGCTACACCTTC. Residues: CASSQRGAGYGYTF.

The chain combines TRBV7-3 with TRBJ1-1, with a tentative D call TRBD1 (5 bases). This CDR3 is 13 amino acids long. V was clipped by 5 bases and J by 0 bases, with 7 bases between them. Germline-derived CDR1 and CDR2 are SGHTA and FQGTGA. The CDR3 spells CASSLTVNTEAFF. CDR3 sequence (DNA): TGTGCCAGCAGCCTGACAGTGAACACTGAAGCTTTCTTT.

J is TRBJ1-6 and V is TRBV11-2; D unresolved. Trimming stripped 0 bases from V and 3 bases from J, with 9 bases between. The CDR3 is 16 amino acids. CDR1 and CDR2 from the germline V gene are SGHAT and FQNNGV. The CDR3 DNA reads as TGTGCCAGCAGCTTAGAGTCAGAAGACTATAATTCACCCCTCCACTTT. Translated, it gives CASSLESEDYNSPLHF.

The rearrangement joins TRBV23-1 to TRBJ2-5; D is uncertain. TRBV23-1 is an ORF for which the function is uncertain. This CDR3 region has 13 residues. Trimming took 4 bases from V and 3 from J, leaving 9 bases between them. CDR3: CASSRANKETQYF. CDR3 coding DNA: TGCGCCAGCAGTCGGGCGAACAAAGAGACCCAGTACTTC.

This chain uses TRBV19 with TRBJ2-1, with a tentative D call TRBD1 (6 bases). Trimming pared 1 base from V and 8 bases from J, leaving 9 bases between. Germline CDR1 reads LNHDA; CDR2 reads SQIVND (reference sequence). The CDR3 sequence is 13 residues long. This chain's CDR3 is CASSIGTGHEQFF. The DNA for the CDR3 is TGTGCCAGTAGTATAGGAACAGGGCATGAGCAGTTCTTC.

The gene calls are TRBV18 and TRBJ2-3; TRBD2 matches at 11 bases. Germline-derived CDR1 and CDR2 are KGHSH and LQKENI. The V and J ends lost 4 bases and 4 bases, in that order; junction bases with no gene match: 13. The CDR3 covers 18 residues. As DNA, the CDR3 is TGTGCCAGCTCACTAAACCGCCCGGCTAGCGGGAGGCCAGATACGCAGTATTTT. Protein sequence: CASSLNRPASGRPDTQYF. Complete variable domain (other parts from reference TRBV18 and TRBJ2-3): NAGVMQNPRHLVRRRGQEARLRCSPMKGHSHVYWYRQLPEEGLKFMVYLQKENIIDESGMPKERFSAEFPKEGPSILRIQQVVRGDSAAYFCASSLNRPASGRPDTQYFGPGTRLTVL.

The V and J genes are TRBV28 and TRBJ2-7; 7 nucleotides agree with TRBD1. The ends lost 3 bases at V and 4 bases at J; junction bases unmatched: 6. In germline, CDR1 is MDHEN, CDR2 SYDVKM. The CDR3 loop spans 14 amino acids. This chain's CDR3 is CASSFSGQSYEQYF. DNA of the CDR3: TGTGCCAGCAGTTTCTCGGGACAGAGTTACGAGCAGTACTTC.

J is TRBJ2-1 and V is TRBV7-8; the match to TRBD2 covers 10 bases. Unmatched junction bases numbered 1, after V lost 1 base and J lost 10 bases. The length of the CDR3 is 13 residues. Germline CDR1 and CDR2: SGHVS and FQNEAQ. CDR3 loop: CASSLVLAGEQFF. Written as DNA, the CDR3 is TGTGCCAGCAGCTTAGTACTAGCGGGGGAGCAGTTCTTC.

This rearrangement joins TRBV5-6 to TRBJ2-5; D gene unclear. CDR3 length: 11 amino acids. V was trimmed by 5 bases and J by 3 bases, leaving 5 bases between them. Germline V gene lookup returns CDR1 SGHDT and CDR2 YYEEEE. CDR3 sequence: CASSHEETQYF. CDR3 bases: TGTGCCAGCAGTCATGAAGAGACCCAGTACTTC. Supplemented by reference TRBV5-6 and TRBJ2-5, the full variable domain reads DAGVTQSPTHLIKTRGQQVTLRCSPKSGHDTVSWYQQALGQGPQFIFQYYEEEERQRGNFPDRFSGHQFPNYSSELNVNALLLGDSALYLCASSHEETQYFGPGTRLLVL.

The V and J genes are TRBV4-3 and TRBJ2-2; 8 bases are a match to TRBD2. J was trimmed by 5 bases and V by 4 bases; bases with no gene match: 12. This CDR3 contains 17 residues. From germline, CDR1 is LGHNA and CDR2 YSLEER. The CDR3 is CASSLMIWAGGTGELFF. DNA of the CDR3: TGCGCCAGCAGCCTAATGATCTGGGCGGGAGGTACCGGGGAGCTGTTTTTT.

The V and J genes are TRBV11-2 and TRBJ1-1; D call uncertain. Germline loops: CDR1 SGHAT, CDR2 FQNNGV. V was cut by 2 bases and J by 1 base, with 8 bases left in between. This CDR3 contains 14 residues. The CDR3 nucleotides are TGTGCCAGCAGCTTAACGGTTCCGAACACTGAAGCTTTCTTT. This gives the protein CASSLTVPNTEAFF.

CDR3 DNA sequence: TGTGCCAGCAGTTCAGGACATTCCTACGAGCAGTACTTC. This sequence encodes CASSSGHSYEQYF. The chain joins TRBV28 to TRBJ2-7, with a tentative D call TRBD1 (5 bases). The CDR3 consists of 13 residues. The V gene lost 4 bases and the J gene lost 1 base, with 8 bases spanning the gap. CDR1 is MDHEN, CDR2 SYDVKM, per germline.

This chain uses TRBV28 with TRBJ1-1; D perhaps matches TRBD1 (6 bases). Germline CDR1 is MDHEN and CDR2 is SYDVKM. V was shortened by 2 bases and J by 4 bases, with 14 bases between the two germline ends. The CDR3 sequence is 15 residues long. The DNA of the CDR3 is TGTGCCAGCAGTTTAGCGGGGGGGCCGGGCACTGAAGCTTTCTTT. This encodes CASSLAGGPGTEAFF. Full variable domain (remainder filled in from reference TRBV28 and TRBJ1-1): DVKVTQSSRYLVKRTGEKVFLECVQDMDHENMFWYRQDPGLGLRLIYFSYDVKMKEKGDIPEGYSVSREKKERFSLILESASTNQTSMYLCASSLAGGPGTEAFFGQGTRLTVV.

The chain carries TRBV2 and TRBJ2-1; 7 bases line up with TRBD2. V shed 10 bases and J 0 bases; nucleotides not matched to a gene: 9. The length of the CDR3 is 15 residues. Looked up from germline, CDR1 is SNHLY and CDR2 is FYNNEI. The CDR3 reads CATPGGPSSYNEQFF. The CDR3, as DNA: TGTGCCACCCCGGGAGGACCGAGCTCCTACAATGAGCAGTTCTTC. The variable domain in full, completed from reference TRBV2 and TRBJ2-1, reads EPEVTQTPSHQVTQMGQEVILRCVPISNHLYFYWYRQILGQKVEFLVSFYNNEISEKSEIFDDQFSVERPDGSNFTLKIRSTKLEDSAMYFCATPGGPSSYNEQFFGPGTRLTVL.

This chain connects TRBV11-2 to TRBJ2-7, with D tentatively TRBD1 (6 bases). V lost 4 bases, J lost 5 bases, and 18 bases lay in between. This CDR3 is 15 amino acids long. CDR1 and CDR2 from the germline V gene are SGHAT and FQNNGV. The CDR3 sequence: CASSSQLGGIDEQYF. Written as DNA, the CDR3 is TGTGCCAGCAGCTCCCAGCTAGGGGGTATCGACGAGCAGTACTTC.

The rearrangement links TRBV5-1 to TRBJ2-5, with TRBD2 identical over 14 bases. V shed 4 bases and J 5 bases; nucleotides not matched to a gene: 4. The germline gives CDR1 SGHRS, CDR2 YFSETQ. The CDR3 runs 15 residues. Written as DNA, the CDR3 is TGCGCCAGCAGCGGGACTAGCGGGAGTGGGGAGACCCAGTACTTC. Translation: CASSGTSGSGETQYF. The full variable domain, completed using reference TRBV5-1 and TRBJ2-5, is KAGVTQTPRYLIKTRGQQVTLSCSPISGHRSVSWYQQTPGQGLQFLFEYFSETQRNKGNFPGRFSGRQFSNSRSEMNVSTLELGDSALYLCASSGTSGSGETQYFGPGTRLLVL.

V and J are TRBV7-9 and TRBJ1-1; no firm D call. CDR3 length equals 13 residues. Germline V gives CDR1 SEHNR, CDR2 FQNEAQ (reference sequence). V shed 8 bases and J shed 2 bases, with 12 bases lying between them. CDR3 sequence: CASREGFNTEAFF. CDR3 nucleotide sequence: TGTGCCAGCCGAGAGGGCTTTAACACTGAAGCTTTCTTT.

This chain connects TRBV11-2 to TRBJ2-7; weak D call: TRBD2 (6 bases). CDR1 and CDR2 from the germline V gene are SGHAT and FQNNGV. The CDR3 is 15 residues long. With 0 bases removed from V and 2 bases from J, the gap between germline ends came to 11 bases. CDR3 protein: CASSLEGGPTYEQYF. The CDR3 bases are TGTGCCAGCAGCTTAGAAGGAGGGCCTACCTACGAGCAGTACTTC.

The J gene is TRBJ2-5, the V gene TRBV11-2; D might be TRBD2 (5 bases). The DNA end lines up better with TRBJ2-7; the J call may be wrong. CDR3 size: 15 residues. Germline assignment: CDR1 SGHAT and CDR2 FQNNGV. CDR3 protein: CASSLEGGFSYEQYF. The CDR3 DNA reads TGTGCCAGCAGCTTAGAGGGCGGGTTCTCCTACGAGCAGTACTTC.

Worth noting for this clone: The germline gene is not matched at one end of the junction; a read error may be the cause. The CDR3 DNA follows: TGTGCCAACAGTCCCACCGGGACAGTATCCTACGAGCAGTACTTC. Protein product: CANSPTGTVSYEQYF. The rearrangement uses TRBV6-1 and TRBJ2-7; 7 nucleotides match TRBD1. Germline V CDR1 and CDR2: MNHNS, SASEGT. The CDR3 is made up of 15 amino acids.

V usage is TRBV11-2 and J usage is TRBJ2-7; 7 bases are a match to TRBD2. CDR3 length equals 14 residues. With 4 bases clipped from V and 2 bases from J, the junction kept 5 bases outside the gene matches. Looked up from germline, CDR1 is SGHAT and CDR2 is FQNNGV. The CDR3 DNA reads TGTGCCAGCAGCTCTTCCGCGGGAGCCTACGAGCAGTACTTC. Its translation is CASSSSAGAYEQYF. Supplemented by reference TRBV11-2 and TRBJ2-7, the full variable domain reads EAGVAQSPRYKIIEKRQSVAFWCNPISGHATLYWYQQILGQGPKLLIQFQNNGVVDDSQLPKDRFSAERLKGVDSTLKIQPAKLEDSAVYLCASSSSAGAYEQYFGPGTRLTVT.

This rearrangement joins TRBV10-3 to TRBJ2-5; tentative D call: TRBD2 (6 bases). Per germline, CDR1 ENHRY and CDR2 SYGVKD. The CDR3 spans 18 residues. Trimming stripped 0 bases from V and 5 bases from J, with 22 bases between. The chain's CDR3 is CAISESSGESGRRETQYF. The CDR3 coding sequence is TGTGCCATCAGTGAGTCGTCGGGGGAGTCGGGGCGCCGGGAGACCCAGTACTTC.

To note about this clone: Relative to the germline gene, one junction end is altered; a read error may explain this. This rearrangement joins TRBV7-7 to TRBJ1-5, with D unresolved. Per germline, CDR1 SSHAT and CDR2 FNYEAQ (reference sequence). This CDR3 contains 11 residues. CDR3 coding DNA: TGTGCTAGCAGCTCAAATCAGCCCCAGCATTTT. It is translated as CASSSNQPQHF.